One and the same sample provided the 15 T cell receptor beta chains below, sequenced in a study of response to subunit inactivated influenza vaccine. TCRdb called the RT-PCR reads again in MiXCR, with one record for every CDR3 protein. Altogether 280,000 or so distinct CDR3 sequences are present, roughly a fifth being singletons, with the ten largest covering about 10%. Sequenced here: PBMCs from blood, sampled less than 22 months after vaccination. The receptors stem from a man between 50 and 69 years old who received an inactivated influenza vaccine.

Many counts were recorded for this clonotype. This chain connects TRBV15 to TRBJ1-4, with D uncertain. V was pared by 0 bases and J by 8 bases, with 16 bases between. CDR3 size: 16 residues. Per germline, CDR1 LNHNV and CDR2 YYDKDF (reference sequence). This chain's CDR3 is CATSRDRVGAGEKLFF. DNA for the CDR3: TGTGCCACCAGCAGAGATAGAGTCGGAGCGGGCGAAAAACTGTTTTTT.

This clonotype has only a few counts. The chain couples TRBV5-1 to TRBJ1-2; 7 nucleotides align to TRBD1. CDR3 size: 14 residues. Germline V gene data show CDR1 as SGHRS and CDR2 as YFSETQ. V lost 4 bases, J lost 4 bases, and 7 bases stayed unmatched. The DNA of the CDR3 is TGCGCCAGCAGCATAGGACAGGCCTCCTATGGCTACACCTTC. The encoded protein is CASSIGQASYGYTF.

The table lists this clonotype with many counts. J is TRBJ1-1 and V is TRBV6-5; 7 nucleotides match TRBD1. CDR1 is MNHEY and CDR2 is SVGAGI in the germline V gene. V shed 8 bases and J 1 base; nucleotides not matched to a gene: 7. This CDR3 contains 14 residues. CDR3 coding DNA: TGTGCCAGCTCCCTGGAGGGGGCGAACACTGAAGCTTTCTTT. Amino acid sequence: CASSLEGANTEAFF.

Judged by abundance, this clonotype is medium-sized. This chain's CDR3 is CASSPTTPGQGADTQYF. The CDR3 DNA reads as TGTGCCAGCAGTCCTACCACTCCGGGACAGGGGGCAGATACGCAGTATTTT. The chain links TRBV6-2 or TRBV6-3 to TRBJ2-3, with 11 bases identical to TRBD1. Germline V gene lookup returns CDR1 MNHEY and CDR2 SVGEGT. V shed 5 bases and J 4 bases; nucleotides not matched to a gene: 11. The CDR3 length is 17 residues.

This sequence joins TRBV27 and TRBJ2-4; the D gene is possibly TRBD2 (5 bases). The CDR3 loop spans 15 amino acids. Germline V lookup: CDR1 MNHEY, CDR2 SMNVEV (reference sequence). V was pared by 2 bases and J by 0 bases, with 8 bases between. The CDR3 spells CASSLRRVAKNIQYF. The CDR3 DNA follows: TGTGCCAGCAGTTTAAGGCGGGTAGCCAAAAACATTCAGTACTTC.

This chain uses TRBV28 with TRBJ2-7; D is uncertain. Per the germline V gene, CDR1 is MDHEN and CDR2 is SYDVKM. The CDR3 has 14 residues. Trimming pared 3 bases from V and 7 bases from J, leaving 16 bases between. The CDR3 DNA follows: TGTGCCAGCAGTTTCTACAGTGAATTGCAAGAGCAGTACTTC. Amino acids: CASSFYSELQEQYF.

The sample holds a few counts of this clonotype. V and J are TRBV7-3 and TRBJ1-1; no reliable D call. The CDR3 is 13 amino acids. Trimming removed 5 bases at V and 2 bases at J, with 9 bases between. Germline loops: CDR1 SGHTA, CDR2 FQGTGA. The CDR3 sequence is CASSPSDNTEAFF. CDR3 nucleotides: TGTGCCAGCAGCCCTAGTGATAACACTGAAGCTTTCTTT.

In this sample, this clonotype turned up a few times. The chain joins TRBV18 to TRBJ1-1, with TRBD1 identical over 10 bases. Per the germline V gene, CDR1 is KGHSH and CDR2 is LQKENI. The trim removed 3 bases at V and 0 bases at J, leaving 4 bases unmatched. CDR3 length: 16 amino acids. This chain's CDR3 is CASSPRQGALNTEAFF. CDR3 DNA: TGTGCCAGCTCACCTAGACAGGGGGCCTTGAACACTGAAGCTTTCTTT.

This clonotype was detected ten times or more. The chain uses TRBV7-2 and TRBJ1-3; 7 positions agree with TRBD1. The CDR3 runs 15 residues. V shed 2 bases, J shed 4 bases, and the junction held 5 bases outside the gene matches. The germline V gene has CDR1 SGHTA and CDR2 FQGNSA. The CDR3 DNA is TGTGCCAGCAGCTTAAAGGGGGCCCTCGGAAACACCATATATTTT. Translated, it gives CASSLKGALGNTIYF.

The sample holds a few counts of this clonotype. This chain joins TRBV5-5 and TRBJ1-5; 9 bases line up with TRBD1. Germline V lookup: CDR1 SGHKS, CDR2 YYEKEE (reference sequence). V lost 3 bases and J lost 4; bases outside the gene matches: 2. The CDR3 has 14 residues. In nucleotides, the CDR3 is TGTGCCAGCAGCTGGGACAGGGAAAATCAGCCCCAGCATTTT. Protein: CASSWDRENQPQHF.

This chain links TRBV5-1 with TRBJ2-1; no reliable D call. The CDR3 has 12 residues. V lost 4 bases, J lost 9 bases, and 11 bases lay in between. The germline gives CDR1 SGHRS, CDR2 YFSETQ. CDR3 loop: CASSLSRSEQFF. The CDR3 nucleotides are TGCGCCAGCAGCCTTTCTAGGAGTGAGCAGTTCTTC. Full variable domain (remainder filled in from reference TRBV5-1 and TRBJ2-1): KAGVTQTPRYLIKTRGQQVTLSCSPISGHRSVSWYQQTPGQGLQFLFEYFSETQRNKGNFPGRFSGRQFSNSRSEMNVSTLELGDSALYLCASSLSRSEQFFGPGTRLTVL.

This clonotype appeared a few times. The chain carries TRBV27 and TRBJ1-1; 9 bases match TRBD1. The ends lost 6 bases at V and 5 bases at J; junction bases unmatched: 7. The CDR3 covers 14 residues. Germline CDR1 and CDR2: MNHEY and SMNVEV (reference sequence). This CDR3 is CASRDRGTGTEAFF. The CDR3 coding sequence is TGTGCCAGCAGGGACAGGGGCACTGGGACTGAAGCTTTCTTT.

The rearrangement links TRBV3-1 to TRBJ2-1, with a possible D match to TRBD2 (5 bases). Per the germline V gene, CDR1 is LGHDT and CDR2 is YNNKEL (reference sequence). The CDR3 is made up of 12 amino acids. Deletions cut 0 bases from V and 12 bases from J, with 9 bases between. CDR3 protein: CASSQEEGWQFF. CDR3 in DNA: TGTGCCAGCAGCCAAGAAGAGGGTTGGCAGTTCTTC.

The CDR3 DNA is TGTGCCAGCAGTTTCAGCGGGAGTGAGACCCAGTACTTC. Translated: CASSFSGSETQYF. The rearrangement links TRBV27 to TRBJ2-5; 8 positions match TRBD2. Germline loops: CDR1 MNHEY, CDR2 SMNVEV (reference sequence). After removal of 3 bases from V and 5 bases from J, the junction contained 2 bases not matched to a gene. The CDR3 loop spans 13 amino acids.

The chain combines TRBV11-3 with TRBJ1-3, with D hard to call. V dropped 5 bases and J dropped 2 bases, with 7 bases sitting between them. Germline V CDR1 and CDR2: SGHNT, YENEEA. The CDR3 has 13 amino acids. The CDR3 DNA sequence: TGTGCCAGCAGCATAAACCCTGGAAACACCATATATTTT. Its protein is CASSINPGNTIYF.